What follows are 19 T cell receptor beta chains derived from one specimen sequenced in a study of shared clonotypes between healthy human individuals. The method was immunoSEQ multiplex PCR; TCRdb's version includes in-frame clones alone and lacks a portion of them. The table includes approximately 530,000 clones, about 96% detected once. The source material was naive CD4+ T cells sorted from blood. Subset defined: CD45RA+ positively selected. These receptors came from a woman aged 25 to 39 in good health.

This sequence joins TRBV4-1 and TRBJ2-5; a weak D match, TRBD2 (7 bases). The last part of the DNA fits TRBJ2-7 better; the J call may be wrong. The CDR3 extends over 16 amino acids. Germline loops: CDR1 MGHRA, CDR2 YSYEKL. CDR3 nucleotide sequence: TGCGCCAGCAGCCAACCAACAGGGAGGGCCTTCTACGAGCAGTACTTC. Translating gives CASSQPTGRAFYEQYF.

The chain joins TRBV18 to TRBJ1-1, with unresolved D. The CDR3 contains 16 residues. The germline V gene has CDR1 KGHSH and CDR2 LQKENI. Between the trimmed V and J ends, which lost 1 base and 1 base, there was a span of 13 bases. In DNA, the CDR3 is TGTGCCAGCTCACCACTACCGGGCGTGGAGAACACTGAAGCTTTCTTT. Encoded protein: CASSPLPGVENTEAFF.

A single count supports this clone. This chain joins TRBV5-1 and TRBJ1-4, with 7 nucleotides matching TRBD1. The germline V gene has CDR1 SGHRS and CDR2 YFSETQ. V was pared by 5 bases and J by 3 bases, with 13 bases of the junction left unmatched. This CDR3 contains 17 residues. As DNA, the CDR3 is TGCGCCAGCAGACTAGGGGGCCGTTACCAAGCTAATGAAAAACTGTTTTTT. Amino acid sequence: CASRLGGRYQANEKLFF.

This chain joins TRBV6-1 and TRBJ1-2; D remains ambiguous. Germline CDR1 MNHNS, CDR2 SASEGT. CDR3 length equals 13 residues. Trimming removed 4 bases at V and 4 bases at J, with 10 bases between. CDR3: CASSAPQFYGYTF. The CDR3 nucleotides read TGTGCCAGCAGTGCTCCACAGTTCTATGGCTACACCTTC.

The CDR3 nucleotides are TGCGCCAGCAGCTCCCCGTTGGGGGACTTACGAGCCTACACCTTC. Translation gives CASSSPLGDLRAYTF. The rearrangement joins TRBV4-1 to TRBJ1-2; perhaps TRBD1 as D (5 bases). Germline-derived CDR1 and CDR2 are MGHRA and YSYEKL. The CDR3 runs to 15 residues. V lost 5 bases to trimming and J lost 10 bases, with 23 bases between them.

The rearrangement links TRBV27 to TRBJ2-7; the D gene is possibly TRBD1 (5 bases). Deletions cut 5 bases from V and 2 bases from J, with 7 bases between. CDR1 is MNHEY, CDR2 SMNVEV, per germline (reference sequence). The CDR3 is 12 amino acids. The CDR3 reads CASSGAPYEQYF. The DNA for the CDR3 is TGTGCCAGCAGTGGGGCGCCCTACGAGCAGTACTTC.

The DNA for the CDR3 is TGTGCCAGCAGTTTTTGGGAGACCCAGTACTTC. Translating it yields CASSFWETQYF. The chain links TRBV28 to TRBJ2-5; D not certain. Germline V gives CDR1 MDHEN, CDR2 SYDVKM. The CDR3 is 11 amino acids. The ends were cut back, 3 bases at V and 5 bases at J, with 4 bases in the middle.

The chain joins TRBV2 to TRBJ2-7; a possible D gene is TRBD2 (6 bases). This CDR3 has 17 residues. Germline V gene sequence: CDR1 SNHLY, CDR2 FYNNEI. The ends were cut back, 2 bases at V and 2 bases at J, with 19 bases in the middle. The CDR3 nucleotides read TGTGCCAGCAGTGAAATCGGTGTAGCGGTAGCAACCTACGAGCAGTACTTC. Amino acid sequence: CASSEIGVAVATYEQYF. Drawing the rest from reference TRBV2 and TRBJ2-7, the complete variable domain is EPEVTQTPSHQVTQMGQEVILRCVPISNHLYFYWYRQILGQKVEFLVSFYNNEISEKSEIFDDQFSVERPDGSNFTLKIRSTKLEDSAMYFCASSEIGVAVATYEQYFGPGTRLTVT.

The genes are TRBV11-2 and TRBJ2-7; D remains unclear. V shed 5 bases and J shed 2 bases, with 13 bases lying between them. Looked up from germline, CDR1 is SGHAT and CDR2 is FQNNGV. The CDR3 is 14 amino acids. CDR3 nucleotide sequence: TGTGCCAGCAGCCCCACGACTCCGACCTACGAGCAGTACTTC. It codes for CASSPTTPTYEQYF. Full variable domain (outside the CDR3, taken from reference TRBV11-2 and TRBJ2-7): EAGVAQSPRYKIIEKRQSVAFWCNPISGHATLYWYQQILGQGPKLLIQFQNNGVVDDSQLPKDRFSAERLKGVDSTLKIQPAKLEDSAVYLCASSPTTPTYEQYFGPGTRLTVT.

The chain links TRBV6-5 to TRBJ2-7; 9 nucleotides align to TRBD1. Germline lookup yields CDR1 MNHEY and CDR2 SVGAGI. V dropped 3 bases and J dropped 3; count of bases not matched to a gene: 6. This CDR3 comprises 15 residues. The CDR3 sequence: CASSYSDRGLYEQYF. CDR3 bases: TGTGCCAGCAGTTATTCGGACAGGGGTCTCTACGAGCAGTACTTC.

V and J are TRBV5-1 and TRBJ1-2; D is uncertain. CDR3 size: 14 residues. Germline V gives CDR1 SGHRS, CDR2 YFSETQ. V gave up 0 bases and J gave up 3 bases, with 9 bases separating them. CDR3 residues: CASSLDEDYYGYTF. CDR3 bases: TGCGCCAGCAGCTTGGATGAAGACTACTATGGCTACACCTTC.

Comment on this clone: At one boundary the junction diverges from the germline segment, which might be a read error. The rearrangement joins TRBV4-1 to TRBJ2-7; D call uncertain. The CDR3 covers 12 residues. CDR1 is MGHRA, CDR2 YSYEKL, per germline. Here the CDR3 DNA reads TGCGCCAGCAGCCAAGATGTGAGGTCGATGTCCTTC. This sequence encodes CASSQDVRSMSF.

This rearrangement joins TRBV5-4 to TRBJ1-2; 10 bases align to TRBD1. Unmatched junction bases numbered 7, after V lost 2 bases and J lost 6 bases. The CDR3 consists of 15 residues. CDR1 is SGHNT, CDR2 YYREEE, per germline (reference sequence). CDR3 nucleotide sequence: TGTGCCAGCAGCTTCCCGACAGGGGGCAGTCATGGCTACACCTTC. Its translation is CASSFPTGGSHGYTF.

The gene calls are TRBV28 and TRBJ2-2; 11 nucleotides match TRBD1. V dropped 5 bases and J dropped 4; count of bases not matched to a gene: 6. The CDR3 spans 16 residues. Germline V gives CDR1 MDHEN, CDR2 SYDVKM. CDR3 coding DNA: TGTGCCAGCAGTCCTCTGGGACAGGGGGGCACCGGGGAGCTGTTTTTT. Translated: CASSPLGQGGTGELFF.

The J gene is TRBJ2-7, the V gene TRBV5-1; D is unresolved. The CDR3 runs to 13 residues. CDR1 SGHRS and CDR2 YFSETQ come from the germline V gene. V was trimmed by 0 bases and J by 6 bases, leaving 10 bases between them. The CDR3 loop reads CASSLEWSGEQYF. The CDR3 DNA is TGCGCCAGCAGCTTGGAGTGGTCGGGCGAGCAGTACTTC.

V is TRBV10-2 and J is TRBJ1-1, with D hard to call. V gave up 1 base and J gave up 1 base, with 1 base separating them. There are 12 residues in the CDR3. Germline V gene lookup returns CDR1 WSHSY and CDR2 SAAADI. CDR3 protein: CASSEWNTEAFF. DNA for the CDR3: TGCGCCAGCAGTGAGTGGAACACTGAAGCTTTCTTT.

The chain has TRBV4-2 and TRBJ2-3, with 10 nucleotides matching TRBD2. V was clipped by 1 base and J by 6 bases; unmatched bases: 10. Germline loops: CDR1 LGHNA, CDR2 YNFKEQ. This CDR3 has 17 amino acids. CDR3 DNA: TGTGCCAGCAGCCAAGCCTCAAGCGGGAGGGCCTCCGATACGCAGTATTTT. Protein: CASSQASSGRASDTQYF.

The J gene is TRBJ2-7, the V gene TRBV5-1; the D is unclear. V lost 1 base, J lost 1 base, and 12 bases lay in between. The germline V gene encodes CDR1 SGHRS and CDR2 YFSETQ. The CDR3 runs to 15 residues. In DNA form, the CDR3 reads TGCGCCAGCAGCTTGTCGGCAGGACGATCCTACGAGCAGTACTTC. This encodes CASSLSAGRSYEQYF. Full variable domain (remainder filled in from reference TRBV5-1 and TRBJ2-7): KAGVTQTPRYLIKTRGQQVTLSCSPISGHRSVSWYQQTPGQGLQFLFEYFSETQRNKGNFPGRFSGRQFSNSRSEMNVSTLELGDSALYLCASSLSAGRSYEQYFGPGTRLTVT.

The CDR3 bases are TGTGCCAGCAGTTCCCGGGTCTTCTCTGGAAACACCATATATTTT. This translates into CASSSRVFSGNTIYF. The chain carries TRBV28 and TRBJ1-3; no reliable D call. The CDR3 has 15 residues. The germline CDR1 and CDR2 sequences are MDHEN and SYDVKM. Between the trimmed V and J ends, which lost 4 bases and 0 bases, there was a span of 10 bases.